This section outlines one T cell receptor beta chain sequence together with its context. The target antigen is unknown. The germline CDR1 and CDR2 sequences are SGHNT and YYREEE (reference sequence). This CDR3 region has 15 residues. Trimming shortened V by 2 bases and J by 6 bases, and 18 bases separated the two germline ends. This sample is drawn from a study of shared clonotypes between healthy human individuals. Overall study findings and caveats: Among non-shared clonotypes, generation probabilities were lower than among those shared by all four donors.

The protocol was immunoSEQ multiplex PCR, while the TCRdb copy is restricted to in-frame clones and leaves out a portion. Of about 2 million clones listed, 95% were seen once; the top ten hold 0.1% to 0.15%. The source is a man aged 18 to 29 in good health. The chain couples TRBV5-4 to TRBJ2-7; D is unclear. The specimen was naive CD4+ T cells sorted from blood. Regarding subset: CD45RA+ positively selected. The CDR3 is CASSFNAEFTGEQYF. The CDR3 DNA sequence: TGTGCCAGCAGCTTCAATGCGGAGTTTACGGGCGAGCAGTACTTC.